This T cell receptor beta chain was sequenced during a study of beta chain features in type 1 diabetes. Overall study findings and caveats: TCRB CDR3s were moderately but significantly shorter in Type 1 diabetes patients in all four CD4+ subsets.

Investigators reverse transcribed all isolated RNA, so they sequenced expressed TCRB transcripts. Only in-frame clones appear in the TCRdb table, and some are missing; sequencing was by immunoSEQ multiplex PCR. This sample has 900,000 or so clones, with roughly 15% found just once. This clone was observed a few times. Its antigen is unknown. It was via CD45RO/CCR7/CD25/CD127/CD95/CD27 that CD4+ naive, central memory, regulatory and stem cell-like memory cells were sorted. Looked up from germline, CDR1 is SGDLS and CDR2 is YYNGEE. Trimming at V came to 3 bases and at J to 8 bases, leaving 6 bases not matched to a gene. This CDR3 is 14 amino acids long.

The clonotype originates from a woman between 18 and 30 years old in good health. Material: naive CD4+ T cells from blood. The chain recombines TRBV9 with TRBJ2-7, with 12 bases fitting TRBD1. The CDR3 coding sequence is TGTGCCAGCAGCGACCCGGGACAGGGGGCGAAGCAGTACTTC. Protein product: CASSDPGQGAKQYF.